These 18 T cell receptor beta chains were all obtained from the same sample, sequenced in a study of T cells in Graves' hyperthyroidism and ophthalmopathy (dated by TCRdb to the late 2010s). Receptors were amplified or captured by multiplex PCR. The instrument given in TCRdb is Illumina HiSeq 2000. The TCR beta CDR3 regions were amplified from the RNA transcripts. For the first round of RT-PCR on the TCR CDR3, the HTBI primer set was used together with the Qiagen OneStep RT-PCR kit. Using fastp at Q25 and MiXCR, TCRdb reprocessed the public reads and kept productive beta chains. Each record represents a unique CDR3 protein, reported with the most common genes and DNA among its rows. For this sample the table gives about 580,000 distinct CDR3 sequences, of which roughly 46% were detected only once. Clones ranked in the top ten supply about 7.8% of the sample. Sequencing was carried out using peripheral blood or thyroid tissue (not recorded which). These receptors were collected from a woman under 30 with Graves' hyperthyroidism.

Concerning this clonotype: A much larger clone lies a single base off, so this may be a read error. The chain recombines TRBV5-1 with TRBJ2-1, with TRBD2 identical over 8 bases. CDR3 size: 16 residues. Germline V gene sequence: CDR1 SGHRS, CDR2 YFSETQ. Here the CDR3 reads CASSLLAGNSHNEQFF. CDR3 bases: TGCGCCAGCAGCCTCTTAGCGGGAAACTCCCACAATGAGCAGTTCTTC.

This clonotype has only a few counts. The rearrangement links TRBV10-3 to TRBJ2-6; no reliable D call. This CDR3 contains 9 residues. Trimming removed 3 bases at V and 15 bases at J, with 3 bases between. The germline V gene has CDR1 ENHRY and CDR2 SYGVKD. Written as DNA, the CDR3 is TGTGCCATCAGTGACCACCTGACTTTC. This encodes CAISDHLTF.

This clonotype was detected a few times. V and J are TRBV15 and TRBJ2-7; the D is unclear. V was pared by 3 bases and J by 4 bases, with 10 bases between. Germline V gene sequence: CDR1 LNHNV, CDR2 YYDKDF (reference sequence). The CDR3 loop spans 13 amino acids. DNA of the CDR3: TGTGCCACCAGCAGTTACGATCGGTACGAGCAGTACTTC. As protein: CATSSYDRYEQYF.

V is TRBV5-1 and J is TRBJ2-3; the match to TRBD2 covers 13 bases. After removal of 3 bases from V and 6 bases from J, the junction contained 13 bases not matched to a gene. In germline, CDR1 is SGHRS, CDR2 YFSETQ. The CDR3 loop spans 18 amino acids. CDR3 sequence: CASSSLPLTSGRWDTQYF. The CDR3 region has the DNA TGCGCCAGCAGCTCCCTACCTCTGACTAGCGGGAGGTGGGATACGCAGTATTTT.

Ten or more counts support this clonotype. This chain connects TRBV2 to TRBJ2-7; 7 nucleotides match TRBD1. This CDR3 spans 12 amino acids. The junction had 2 bases not matched to a gene; V was cut back by 4 bases and J by 5 bases. The V gene's germline CDR1 is SNHLY and CDR2 FYNNEI. CDR3 in DNA: TGTGCCAGCAGTGCGACAGGGCACGAGCAGTACTTC. This encodes CASSATGHEQYF.

This clonotype was counted a single time. The DNA is omitted, as the CDR3 cannot be located on it reliably, and the CDR3 follows TCRdb's listing. The rearrangement joins TRBV7-2 to TRBJ1-2. The CDR3 is 20 residues long, counting both termini. The V gene's germline CDR1 is SGHTA and CDR2 FQGNSA. CDR3 in amino acids: CASSFYICSAEDGANYGYTF.

The chain combines TRBV25-1 with TRBJ1-2; 8 positions agree with TRBD1. From germline, CDR1 is MGHDK and CDR2 SYGVNS. The CDR3 covers 14 residues. The ends lost 9 bases at V and 5 bases at J; junction bases unmatched: 11. The CDR3 region is CASQTGVFGYGYTF. For the CDR3, the DNA is TGTGCCAGTCAGACAGGGGTCTTCGGTTATGGCTACACCTTC.

This clonotype was found many times. The chain carries TRBV19 and TRBJ2-7, with D unclear. V lost 3 bases and J lost 3, with 9 bases in between. CDR1 is LNHDA, CDR2 SQIVND, per germline (reference sequence). The CDR3 covers 13 residues. The CDR3: CASSIYNHYEQYF. The CDR3 region has the DNA TGTGCCAGTAGTATCTACAACCACTACGAGCAGTACTTC.

This clonotype occurred many times. The rearrangement joins TRBV7-9 to TRBJ2-7; D is ambiguous. CDR3 length: 14 amino acids. The V gene's germline CDR1 is SEHNR and CDR2 FQNEAQ (reference sequence). Trimming removed 5 bases at V and 0 bases at J, with 11 bases between. CDR3 bases: TGTGCCAGCAGCCTTATATGGGACTCCTACGAGCAGTACTTC. Protein sequence: CASSLIWDSYEQYF. Supplemented by reference TRBV7-9 and TRBJ2-7, the full variable domain reads DTGVSQNPRHKITKRGQNVTFRCDPISEHNRLYWYRQTLGQGPEFLTYFQNEAQLEKSRLLSDRFSAERPKGSFSTLEIQRTEQGDSAMYLCASSLIWDSYEQYFGPGTRLTVT.

Notes on this clonotype: The missing conserved phenylalanine or tryptophan at the end of this CDR3 makes a read error likely. It is unclear where the CDR3 begins or ends on the DNA, so no DNA is shown, and the CDR3 is as TCRdb lists it. J is TRBJ2-7 and V is TRBV7-2; the table's TRBD2 call for D was not verified on the DNA. Both ends counted, the CDR3 spans 8 residues. Germline CDR1 reads SGHTA; CDR2 reads FQGNSA. This CDR3 is CASSSAAS.

At least ten counts were recorded for this clonotype. This CDR3 is CASSPRRNSYEQYF. CDR3 DNA sequence: TGTGCCAGCAGCCCGCGGCGGAACTCCTACGAGCAGTACTTC. The rearrangement uses TRBV7-2 and TRBJ2-7; no reliable D call. Between the trimmed V and J ends, which lost 5 bases and 0 bases, there was a span of 11 bases. This CDR3 spans 14 amino acids. Looked up from germline, CDR1 is SGHTA and CDR2 is FQGNSA.

This clonotype was observed at least ten times. The rearrangement links TRBV27 to TRBJ2-7; 12 nucleotides agree with TRBD2. The junction had 4 bases not matched to a gene; V was cut back by 5 bases and J by 2 bases. This CDR3 has 15 residues. Germline values: CDR1 MNHEY, CDR2 SMNVEV (reference sequence). CDR3 DNA: TGTGCCAGCAGTAACGGACTAGCGGGAACCTACGAGCAGTACTTC. Translating it yields CASSNGLAGTYEQYF.

The genes are TRBV7-2 and TRBJ2-1; 9 bases fit TRBD1. Germline CDR1 is SGHTA and CDR2 is FQGNSA. V lost 5 bases and J lost 13; bases outside the gene matches: 9. The CDR3 contains 13 residues. CDR3 residues: CASSRDREPDQFF. For the CDR3, the DNA is TGTGCCAGCAGCCGGGACAGGGAGCCCGATCAGTTCTTC.

The chain carries TRBV7-6 and TRBJ2-7; perhaps D is TRBD1 or TRBD2 (6 bases each). Trimming shortened V by 5 bases and J by 5 bases, and 13 bases separated the two germline ends. The CDR3 consists of 13 residues. Germline lookup yields CDR1 SGHVS and CDR2 FNYEAQ. The CDR3 sequence is CASSRGDSNEQYF. In DNA form, the CDR3 reads TGTGCCAGCAGCAGGGGGGATTCTAACGAGCAGTACTTC.

This clonotype appeared many times. The chain carries TRBV12-3 or TRBV12-4 and TRBJ2-5, with D possibly being TRBD1 or TRBD2 (6 bases each). Trimming shortened V by 5 bases and J by 2 bases, and 18 bases separated the two germline ends. This CDR3 is built from 16 residues. The CDR3: CASSPPRGTVQETQYF. For the CDR3, the DNA is TGTGCCAGCAGTCCACCTAGGGGGACTGTACAAGAGACCCAGTACTTC.

Remarks on this clonotype: This could be a read error, since a much larger clone is one nucleotide away. V gene TRBV11-3 combines with J gene TRBJ2-7; tentatively, D is TRBD1 (5 bases). Germline assignment: CDR1 SGHNT and CDR2 YENEEA. This CDR3 contains 14 residues. Trimming cost V 5 bases and J 2 bases, with 13 bases left between them. In DNA form, the CDR3 reads TGTGCCAGCAGCCCCGGACACCAGACCTACGAGCAGTACTTC. It codes for CASSPGHQTYEQYF.

This clonotype was observed many times. The chain carries TRBV27 and TRBJ1-2, with 7 nucleotides matching TRBD1. The CDR3 has 16 amino acids. Looked up from germline, CDR1 is MNHEY and CDR2 is SMNVEV (reference sequence). Losses at the gene ends were 8 bases for V and 5 bases for J; bases not matched to a gene: 17. The chain's CDR3 is CASGLAGGQLWYGYTF. The CDR3 DNA reads TGTGCCAGCGGCTTAGCAGGGGGACAACTTTGGTATGGCTACACCTTC.

This clonotype was picked up many times. CDR3 sequence (DNA): TGCAGTGCTAGACCCGTTTGGGGCGAGCAGTACTTC. It yields the protein CSARPVWGEQYF. This chain connects TRBV20-1 to TRBJ2-7; D gene unclear. The CDR3 is 12 amino acids. Germline CDR1 and CDR2: DFQATT and SNEGSKA (reference sequence). V lost 2 bases and J 6 bases, leaving 11 bases between the germline ends.